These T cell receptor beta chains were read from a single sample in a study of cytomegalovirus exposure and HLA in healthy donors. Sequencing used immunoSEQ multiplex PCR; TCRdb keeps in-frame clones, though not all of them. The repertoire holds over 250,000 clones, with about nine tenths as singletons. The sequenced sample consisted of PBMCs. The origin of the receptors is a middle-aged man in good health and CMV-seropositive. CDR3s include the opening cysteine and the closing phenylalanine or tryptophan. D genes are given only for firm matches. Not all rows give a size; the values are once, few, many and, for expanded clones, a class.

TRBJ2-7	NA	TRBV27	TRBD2	TGTGCCAGCTGTTGGGCAGGCGGGAGCTCCTACGAGCAGTACTTC	CASCWAGGSSYEQYF
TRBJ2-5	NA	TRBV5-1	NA	TGCGCCAGCGGCCCCGGCGGAGGGGAAGAGACCCAGTACTTC	CASGPGGGEETQYF
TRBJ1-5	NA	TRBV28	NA	TGTGCCAGCAGAGGCGGGGGCGCCTTTCAGCCCCAGCATTTT	CASRGGGAFQPQHF
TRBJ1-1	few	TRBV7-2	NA	TGTGCCAGCACATCAATTCGGGACTCTGAAGCTTTCTTT	CASTSIRDSEAFF
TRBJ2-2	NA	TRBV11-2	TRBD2	TGTGCCAGCAGCATAGCTGGAGGAGCGGGAGGGCCGGGCGGGGAGCTGTTTTTT	CASSIAGGAGGPGGELFF
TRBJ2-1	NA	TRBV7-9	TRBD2	TGTGCCAGCAGCCACTTTAGCGGGAGCTCCTACAATGAGCAGTTCTTC	CASSHFSGSSYNEQFF
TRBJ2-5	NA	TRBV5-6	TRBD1	TGTGCCAGCAGCCCGACAGGGGAAGAGACCCAGTACTTC	CASSPTGEETQYF
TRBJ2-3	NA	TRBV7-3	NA	TGTGCCAGCAGTTTAGCTATTACAGATACGCAGTATTTT	CASSLAITDTQYF
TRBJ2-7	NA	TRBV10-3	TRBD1	TGTGCCATAGGGACAGGGGGTGGCGAGCAGTACTTC	CAIGTGGGEQYF
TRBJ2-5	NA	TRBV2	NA	TGTGCCAGCCTCTCCCTAGCGACTCAAGAGACCCAGTACTTC	CASLSLATQETQYF
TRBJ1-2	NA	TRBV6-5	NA	TGTGCCAGCGGTAGGACAGTCTCCGCTAACTATGGCTACACCTTC	CASGRTVSANYGYTF
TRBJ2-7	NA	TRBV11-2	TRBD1	TGTGCCAGCACCTTAATAGGACAGGGGGCAATCGAGCAGTACTTC	CASTLIGQGAIEQYF
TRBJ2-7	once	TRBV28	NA	TGTGCCAGCATCCAAACCTCCGGCGGGCCCTACGAGCAGTACTTC	CASIQTSGGPYEQYF
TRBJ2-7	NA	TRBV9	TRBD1	TGTGCCAGCAGCCCCCGGGACAGTTTCTCCTACGAGCAGTACTTC	CASSPRDSFSYEQYF
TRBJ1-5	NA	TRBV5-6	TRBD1	TGTGCCAGCAGCCTGACGGGACAGTATAGCAATCAGCCCCAGCATTTT	CASSLTGQYSNQPQHF
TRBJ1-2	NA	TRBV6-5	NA	TGTGCCAGCAGCAGAGAACCAGGGGTAGGTGGCTACACCTTC	CASSREPGVGGYTF
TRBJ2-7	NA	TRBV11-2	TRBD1	TGTGCCAGCAGCTCCCTTAAGGGACAGGGGGTACCCTACGAGCAGTACTTC	CASSSLKGQGVPYEQYF
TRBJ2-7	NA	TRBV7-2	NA	TGTGCCAGCAGCTTAGGCCCAGGTATGGGCTACGAGCAGTACTTC	CASSLGPGMGYEQYF
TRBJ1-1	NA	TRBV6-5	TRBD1	TGTGCCAGCACCGACAGGGTCTCCACTGAAGCTTTCTTT	CASTDRVSTEAFF
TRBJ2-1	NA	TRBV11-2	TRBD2	TGTGCCAGCAGCTTAGTGGCTAGCGGGAGGGCCGTACCTTACAATGAGCAGTTCTTC	CASSLVASGRAVPYNEQFF
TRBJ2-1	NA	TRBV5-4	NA	TGTGCCAGCAGCTTGGTGGTGGGCTTACAGGGTGGGTACAATGAGCAGTTCTTC	CASSLVVGLQGGYNEQFF